This TCR beta chain was retrieved from a study of T-cell reconstitution after alpha-beta-depleted transplantation in children. CDR1 is SGHTA and CDR2 is FQGNSA in the germline V gene. V was cut by 6 bases and J by 1 base, with 9 bases left in between. This CDR3 has 14 residues. Notes on this clonotype: No antigen is known for it.

Unique molecular identifiers were used in preparing the TCRbeta library. A single record per CDR3 protein comes from TCRdb applying MiXCR to the PCR reads. The table records more than 300,000 distinct CDR3 sequences, around 15% of them present only once. Study results and caveats: Surviving recipient T cells and thymic progenitors underlay high day-60 TCRbeta diversity in some patients. Newly produced T cells mostly accounted for T-cell counts and diversity one year post-transplant.

J is TRBJ2-2 and V is TRBV7-2; possible D gene TRBD1, 6 bases. The sample in question was PBMCs, mostly from graft donor cells, obtained 360 days after TCRalphabeta/CD19-depleted stem cell transplant. This clonotype was sampled from a male patient between 2 and 10 years old who had a stem cell transplant for acute lymphoblastic leukemia, so the T cells may come from the graft donor. The DNA for the CDR3 is TGTGCCAGCAGACAGGACAGGAACACCGGGGAGCTGTTTTTT. Protein: CASRQDRNTGELFF.